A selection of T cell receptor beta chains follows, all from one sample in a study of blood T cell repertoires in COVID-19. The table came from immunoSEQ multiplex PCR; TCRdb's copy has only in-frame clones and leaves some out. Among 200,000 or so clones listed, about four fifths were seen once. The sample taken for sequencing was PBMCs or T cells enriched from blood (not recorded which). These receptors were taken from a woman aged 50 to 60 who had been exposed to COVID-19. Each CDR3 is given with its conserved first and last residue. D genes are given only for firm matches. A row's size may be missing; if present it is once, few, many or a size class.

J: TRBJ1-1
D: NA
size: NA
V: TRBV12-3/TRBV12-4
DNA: TGTGCCAGCAGTTTCGGGACTAACACTGAAGCTTTCTTT
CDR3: CASSFGTNTEAFF

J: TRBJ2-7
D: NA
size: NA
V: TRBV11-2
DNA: TGTGCCAGCAGCTCAACTCTAGATTGGGCAGGGGCCCCCTACGAGCAGTACTTC
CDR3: CASSSTLDWAGAPYEQYF

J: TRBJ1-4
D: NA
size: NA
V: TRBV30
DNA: TGTGCCTGGAGGGGCAGCGGTAATGAAAAACTGTTTTTT
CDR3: CAWRGSGNEKLFF

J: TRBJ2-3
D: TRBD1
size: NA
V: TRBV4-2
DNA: TGTGCCAGCAGCCAAGATAGAACAGGGGCGCAGTATTTT
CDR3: CASSQDRTGAQYF

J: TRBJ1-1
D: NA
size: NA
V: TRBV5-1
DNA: TGCGCCAGCAGCCCCGACTACCCCAAGATGAACACTGAAGCTTTCTTT
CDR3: CASSPDYPKMNTEAFF

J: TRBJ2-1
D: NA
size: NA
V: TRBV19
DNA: TGTGCCAGTAGTTCCGGCAGGGCCGTTAGGAATGAGCAGTTCTTC
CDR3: CASSSGRAVRNEQFF

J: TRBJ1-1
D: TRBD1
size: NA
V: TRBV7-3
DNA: TGTGCCAGCAGGGAACGGACAGGGCAGAACACTGAAGCTTTCTTT
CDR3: CASRERTGQNTEAFF

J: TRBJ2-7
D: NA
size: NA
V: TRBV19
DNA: TGTGCCAGTAGTATACGAGGTGAGGCCTACGAGCAGTACTTC
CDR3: CASSIRGEAYEQYF

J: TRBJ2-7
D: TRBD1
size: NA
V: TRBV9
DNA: TGTGCCAGCAGTGGGGACAGCACCTACGAGCAGTACTTC
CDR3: CASSGDSTYEQYF

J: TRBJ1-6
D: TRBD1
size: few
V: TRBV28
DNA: TGTGCCACCCGCCCGACAGGGATTTATAATTCACCCCTCCACTTT
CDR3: CATRPTGIYNSPLHF

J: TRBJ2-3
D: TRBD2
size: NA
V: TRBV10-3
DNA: TGTGCCATAAAAGCGGGGGACCTCACAGATACGCAGTATTTT
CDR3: CAIKAGDLTDTQYF

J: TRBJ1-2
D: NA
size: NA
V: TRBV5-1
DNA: TGCGCCAGCAGCCCAGACAGGCCCTCCTATGGCTACACCTTC
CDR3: CASSPDRPSYGYTF

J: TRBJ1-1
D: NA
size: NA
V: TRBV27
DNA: TGTGCCAGCAGTTTCCGGCAATTGAGGACTGAAGCTTTCTTT
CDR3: CASSFRQLRTEAFF

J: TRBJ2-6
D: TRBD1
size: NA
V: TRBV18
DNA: TGTGCCAGCTCACCGGGACAGGCTCTCTCTGGGGCCAACGTCCTGACTTTC
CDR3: CASSPGQALSGANVLTF

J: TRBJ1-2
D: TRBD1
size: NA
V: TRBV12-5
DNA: TGTGCTAGTGGTCCGGGACAGGGGGTCTATGGCTACACCTTC
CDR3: CASGPGQGVYGYTF

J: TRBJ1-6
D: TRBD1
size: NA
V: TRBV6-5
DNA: TGTGCCAGCAGTTACGGACAGGGGGATTCACCCCTCCACTTT
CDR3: CASSYGQGDSPLHF

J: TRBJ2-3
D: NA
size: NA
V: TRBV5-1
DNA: TGCGCCAGCAGAAAAAAGGAGCCGAGCACAGATACGCAGTATTTT
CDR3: CASRKKEPSTDTQYF

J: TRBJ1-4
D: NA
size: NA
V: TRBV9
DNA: TGTGCCAGCAGCGTAGGGGGGCCGGGTGAAAAACTGTTTTTT
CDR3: CASSVGGPGEKLFF

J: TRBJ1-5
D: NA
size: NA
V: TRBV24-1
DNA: TGTGCCACCAGTGAGGAAACTGAGGGCAATCAGCCCCAGCATTTT
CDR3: CATSEETEGNQPQHF

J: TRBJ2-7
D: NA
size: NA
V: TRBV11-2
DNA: TGTGCCAGCAGCTTAGACGGAGGAGAGCAGTACTTC
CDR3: CASSLDGGEQYF

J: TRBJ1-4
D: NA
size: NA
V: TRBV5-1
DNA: TGCGCCAGCAGCTACAGAGAGAATGAAAAACTGTTTTTT
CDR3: CASSYRENEKLFF

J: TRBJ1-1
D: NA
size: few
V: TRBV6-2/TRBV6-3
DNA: TGTGCCAGCAGTTACTCGATGTGGACACCGAGGTTCACTGAAGCTTTCTTT
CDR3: CASSYSMWTPRFTEAFF

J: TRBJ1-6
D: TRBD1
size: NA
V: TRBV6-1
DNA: TGTGCCAGCAGTGAACAGGTGGGACAGGGGTATAATTCACCCCTCCACTTT
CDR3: CASSEQVGQGYNSPLHF

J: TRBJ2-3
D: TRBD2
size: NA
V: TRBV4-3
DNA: TGCGCCAGCAGCCAAGATCTCGGGGGGGCAGATACGCAGTATTTT
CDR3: CASSQDLGGADTQYF

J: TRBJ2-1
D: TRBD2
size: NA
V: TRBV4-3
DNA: TGCGCCAGCAGCCAAGAACCTAGCGGGGGGGTTTATGAGCAGTTCTTC
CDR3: CASSQEPSGGVYEQFF

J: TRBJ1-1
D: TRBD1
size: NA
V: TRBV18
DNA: TGTGCCAGCTCATCGGACAGGGCGATTCCGGTGGCTTTCTTT
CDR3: CASSSDRAIPVAFF

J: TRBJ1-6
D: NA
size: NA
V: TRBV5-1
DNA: TGCGCCAGCAGCTTGGAGACAGCGAATTCACCCCTCCACTTT
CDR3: CASSLETANSPLHF

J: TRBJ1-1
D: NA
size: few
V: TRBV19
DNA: TGTGCCAGTAGTACCACAGGCCTCACTGAAGCTTTCTTT
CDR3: CASSTTGLTEAFF

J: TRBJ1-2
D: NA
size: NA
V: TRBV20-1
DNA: TGCAGTGCTAGTGTCGGTTTTAACTATGGCTACACCTTC
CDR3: CSASVGFNYGYTF

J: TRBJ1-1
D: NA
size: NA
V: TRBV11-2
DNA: TGTGCCAGCAGCTTACAAGGAGCGGGCACTGAAGCTTTCTTT
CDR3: CASSLQGAGTEAFF

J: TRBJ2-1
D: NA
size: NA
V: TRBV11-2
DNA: TGTGCCAGCAGCTTAGTCAGGGGATCCTACAATGAGCAGTTCTTC
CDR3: CASSLVRGSYNEQFF

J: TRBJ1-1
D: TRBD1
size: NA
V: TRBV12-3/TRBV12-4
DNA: TGTGCCAGCAACGACAGGGTGAACACTGAAGCTTTCTTT
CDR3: CASNDRVNTEAFF

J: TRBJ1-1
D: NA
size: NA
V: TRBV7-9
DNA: TGTGCCAGCGTAATAGAACGGAACACTGAAGCTTTCTTT
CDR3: CASVIERNTEAFF

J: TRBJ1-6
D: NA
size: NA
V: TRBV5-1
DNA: TGCGCCAGCAGCCGGGGGTGGTCGGGCGAGGCTTCACCCCTCCACTTT
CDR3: CASSRGWSGEASPLHF

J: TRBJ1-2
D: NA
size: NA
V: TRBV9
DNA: TGTGCCAGCAGCGCAATGGACAGCAGTGATGGCTACACCTTC
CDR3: CASSAMDSSDGYTF

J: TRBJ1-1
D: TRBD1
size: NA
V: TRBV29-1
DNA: TGCAGCGTCACCCAGGGACAGCAAGTGAACACTGAAGCTTTCTTT
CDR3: CSVTQGQQVNTEAFF

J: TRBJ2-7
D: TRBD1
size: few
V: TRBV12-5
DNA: TGTGCTAGTGGTTGGGAGTGGGGGACAGGGACCCCCTACGAGCAGTACTTC
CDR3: CASGWEWGTGTPYEQYF

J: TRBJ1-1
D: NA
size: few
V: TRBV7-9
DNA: TGTGCCAGCAGCTCTAAAGCGAACACTGAAGCTTTCTTT
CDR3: CASSSKANTEAFF

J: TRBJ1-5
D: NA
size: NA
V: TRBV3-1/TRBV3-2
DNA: TGTGCCAGCAGCCAAGGCTTGAGAGTCACTCAGCCCCAGCATTTT
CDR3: CASSQGLRVTQPQHF

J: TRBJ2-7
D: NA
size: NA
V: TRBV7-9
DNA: TGTGCCAGCAGCTTGTCGACAGGATTCTCCTACGAGCAGTACTTC
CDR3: CASSLSTGFSYEQYF

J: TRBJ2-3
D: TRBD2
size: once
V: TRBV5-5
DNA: TGTGCCAGCAGCTTGCTCGGGGGGGCCGGAGATACGCAGTATTTT
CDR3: CASSLLGGAGDTQYF

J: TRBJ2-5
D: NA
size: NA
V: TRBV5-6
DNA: TGTGCCAGCAGCTTGGGGACACAGGGTTGGGGAGAGACCCAGTACTTC
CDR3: CASSLGTQGWGETQYF

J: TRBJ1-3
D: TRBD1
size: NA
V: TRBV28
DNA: TGTGCCAGCAGGCGGGAAACAGGGGCCAGCTCTGGAAACACCATATATTTT
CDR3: CASRRETGASSGNTIYF

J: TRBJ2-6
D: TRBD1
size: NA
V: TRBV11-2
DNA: TGTGCCAGCAGCCCCCCCCCGGGACAGGTGCCGTCTGGGGCCAACGTCCTGACTTTC
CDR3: CASSPPPGQVPSGANVLTF

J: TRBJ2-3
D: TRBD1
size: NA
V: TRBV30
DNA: TGTGCTACAAAGAGGGACAGGGGGCCAGATACGCAGTATTTT
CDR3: CATKRDRGPDTQYF

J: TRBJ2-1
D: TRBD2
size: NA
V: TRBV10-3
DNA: TGTGCCATCATTGGGCGGGGGGCTAATGAGCAGTTCTTC
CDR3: CAIIGRGANEQFF

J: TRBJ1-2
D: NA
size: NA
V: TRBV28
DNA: TGTGCCAGCAGCACAGGGTGGGACTATGGCTACACCTTC
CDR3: CASSTGWDYGYTF